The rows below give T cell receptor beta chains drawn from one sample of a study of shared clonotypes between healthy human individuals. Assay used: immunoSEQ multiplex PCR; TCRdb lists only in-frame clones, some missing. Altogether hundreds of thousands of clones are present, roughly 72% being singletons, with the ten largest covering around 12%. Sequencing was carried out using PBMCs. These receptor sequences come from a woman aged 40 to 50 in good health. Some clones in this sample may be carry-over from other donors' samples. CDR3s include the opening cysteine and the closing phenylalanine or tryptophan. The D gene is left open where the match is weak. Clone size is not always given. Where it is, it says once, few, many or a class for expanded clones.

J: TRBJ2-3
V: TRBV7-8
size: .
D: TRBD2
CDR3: CASSLGRLAGERATQYF
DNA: TGTGCCAGCAGCTTAGGGCGGCTAGCGGGAGAACGGGCTACGCAGTATTTT

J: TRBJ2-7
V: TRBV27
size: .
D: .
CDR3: CASSMRTASSYEQYF
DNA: TGTGCCAGCAGTATGCGGACGGCGAGCTCCTACGAGCAGTACTTC

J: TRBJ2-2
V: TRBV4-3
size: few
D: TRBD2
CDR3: CASSQVAGRGHGELFF
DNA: TGCGCCAGCAGCCAAGTCGCCGGGAGGGGTCACGGGGAGCTGTTTTTT

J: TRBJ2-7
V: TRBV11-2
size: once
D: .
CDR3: CASSLSADYEQYF
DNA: TGTGCCAGCAGCTTAAGCGCCGACTACGAGCAGTACTTC

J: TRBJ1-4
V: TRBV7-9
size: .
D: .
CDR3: CASSGLTGEKLFF
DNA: TGTGCCAGCAGCGGGCTCACGGGGGAAAAACTGTTTTTT

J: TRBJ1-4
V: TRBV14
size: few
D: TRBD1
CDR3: CASSQFGTEKLFF
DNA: TGTGCCAGCAGCCAATTCGGGACAGAGAAACTGTTTTTT

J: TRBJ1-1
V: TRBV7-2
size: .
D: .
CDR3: CASSPGQVVYGGEAFF
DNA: TGTGCCAGCAGCCCGGGACAAGTGGTCTACGGTGGTGAAGCTTTCTTT

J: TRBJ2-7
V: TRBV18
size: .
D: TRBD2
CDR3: CASSPKGSAGSTYEQYF
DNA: TGTGCCAGCTCACCAAAAGGCTCAGCGGGATCAACCTACGAGCAGTACTTC

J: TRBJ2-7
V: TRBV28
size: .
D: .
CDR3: CASSLFGAGTAPLEYF
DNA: .

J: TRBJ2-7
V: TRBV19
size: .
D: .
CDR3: CASSMLGIYEQYF
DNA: TGTGCCAGTAGTATGCTGGGAATCTACGAGCAGTACTTC

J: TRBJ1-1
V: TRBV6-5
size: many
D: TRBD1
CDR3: CASSQDRGTEAFF
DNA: TGTGCCAGCAGTCAGGACAGGGGCACTGAAGCTTTCTTT

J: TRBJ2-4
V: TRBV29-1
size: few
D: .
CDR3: CSVEFENIQYF
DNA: TGCAGCGTTGAATTCGAAAACATTCAGTACTTC

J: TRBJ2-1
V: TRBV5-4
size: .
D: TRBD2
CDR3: CASSSSGRAGNEQFF
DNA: TGTGCCAGCAGCTCTAGCGGGAGGGCTGGCAATGAGCAGTTCTTC